Listed below are T cell receptor beta chains from one sample, sequenced in a study of identical twins. TCRdb used MiXCR to reprocess the 5' RACE reads, holding one entry per CDR3 protein. The table has 1.5 million or so distinct CDR3 sequences, less than 35% seen once; the top ten hold about 0.3%. Sequencing was performed on cord blood. Source of these receptors: a newborn girl in good health. The conserved cysteine and the conserved F or W are not part of the CDR3 here.

J gene | V gene | CDR3 protein
TRBJ2-3 | TRBV29-1 | SVLPQGTDTQY
TRBJ1-2 | TRBV29-1 | SVEALYGYT
TRBJ2-1 | TRBV7-2 | ANPVAGGRYNEQF
TRBJ1-2 | TRBV20-1 | SAPPYGYT
TRBJ2-2 | TRBV28 | ASSFRTDGGELF
TRBJ2-4 | TRBV7-2 | ASSIAGRLAKNIQY
TRBJ1-1 | TRBV10-3 | AISGPGTEAF
TRBJ2-1 | TRBV5-1 | ASSSLAGGSNEQF
TRBJ1-6 | TRBV10-3 | AISEAGRDNSPLH
TRBJ1-2 | TRBV12-3/TRBV12-4 | ASSFTRLFYDYT
TRBJ2-2 | TRBV5-6 | ASGLIGNTGELF
TRBJ2-1 | TRBV20-1 | SALRGNEQF
TRBJ2-7 | TRBV6-6 | ASTAGGSFHEQY
TRBJ1-2 | TRBV29-1 | SVDTSRGYGYT
TRBJ2-7 | TRBV12-3/TRBV12-4 | ASSLRQGGSYEQY
TRBJ2-7 | TRBV5-1 | ASSLDRDTSYEQY
TRBJ2-1 | TRBV3-1 | ASSQVVRSGQF
TRBJ1-2 | TRBV14 | ASSQGDFRYYGYT
TRBJ1-2 | TRBV2 | ASSVGPNYGYT
TRBJ1-1 | TRBV28 | ASSFYGENTEAF
TRBJ1-2 | TRBV5-6 | ASSQTLNYGYT
TRBJ2-3 | TRBV20-1 | SARELGGRSDTQY
TRBJ2-7 | TRBV29-1 | SVPGTSTYEQY
TRBJ2-3 | TRBV7-9 | ASSLALMTSGGFTDTQY
TRBJ2-3 | TRBV5-6 | ASSGFSSSADTQY
TRBJ2-5 | TRBV12-3/TRBV12-4 | ASSFAPPGQGY
TRBJ2-7 | TRBV5-6 | ASSFLDRAYEQY
TRBJ2-5 | TRBV3-1 | ASSQVGRETQY
TRBJ2-5 | TRBV20-1 | SARQGAETHY
TRBJ2-1 | TRBV14 | ASSQVPNGLASHNEQF
TRBJ2-7 | TRBV27 | ASIRLAGGYEQY
TRBJ2-7 | TRBV5-1 | ASSPRQGGLDEQY
TRBJ2-7 | TRBV5-1 | ASSLAGTVYEQY
TRBJ2-7 | TRBV27 | ASSLGGQAPYEQY
TRBJ2-1 | TRBV6-1 | ASRWFGNEQF
TRBJ1-6 | TRBV20-1 | SATGGGRGSPLH
TRBJ2-7 | TRBV6-6 | ASTQGRLAGAGGEQY
TRBJ1-6 | TRBV12-3/TRBV12-4 | ASSSGTGSPLH
TRBJ1-6 | TRBV20-1 | SAPSAGDSPLH
TRBJ1-6 | TRBV27 | ASSFSHRPGQGTPLH
TRBJ2-1 | TRBV14 | ASSQETGVNEQF
TRBJ2-1 | TRBV5-1 | ASSSTSGSNEQF
TRBJ2-1 | TRBV12-3/TRBV12-4 | ASSLPVGYNEQF
TRBJ1-1 | TRBV29-1 | SVGGRVYGSGTEAF
TRBJ2-1 | TRBV5-8 | ASSLRHRGYNEQF
TRBJ2-2 | TRBV27 | ASSLRDRRGELF
TRBJ1-2 | TRBV7-2 | ASSLWDRGVYGYT
- | TRBV27 | ASSPPTGMGREQY
TRBJ2-7 | TRBV6-6 | ASSWQGLAGQY
TRBJ1-4 | TRBV20-1 | SARLGGFEEKLF
TRBJ1-1 | TRBV4-1 | ASSQLERGNAEAF